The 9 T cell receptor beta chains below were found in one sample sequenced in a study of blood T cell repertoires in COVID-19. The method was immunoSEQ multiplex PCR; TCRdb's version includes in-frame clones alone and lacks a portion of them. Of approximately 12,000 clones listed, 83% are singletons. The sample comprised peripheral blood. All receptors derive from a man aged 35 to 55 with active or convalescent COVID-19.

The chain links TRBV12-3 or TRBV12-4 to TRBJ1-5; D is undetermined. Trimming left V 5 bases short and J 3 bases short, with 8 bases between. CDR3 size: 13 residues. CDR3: CASSDNFNQPQHF. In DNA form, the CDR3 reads TGTGCCAGCAGTGACAATTTCAATCAGCCCCAGCATTTT.

The CDR3 protein is CASSLSQGSTEAFF. The CDR3 DNA sequence: TGTGCCAGCAGCTTATCCCAGGGGAGCACTGAAGCTTTCTTT. The rearrangement links TRBV7-9 to TRBJ1-1; D is possibly TRBD1 (6 bases). This CDR3 is built from 14 residues. Per the germline V gene, CDR1 is SEHNR and CDR2 is FQNEAQ (reference sequence). Trimming shortened V by 2 bases and J by 4 bases, and 11 bases separated the two germline ends.

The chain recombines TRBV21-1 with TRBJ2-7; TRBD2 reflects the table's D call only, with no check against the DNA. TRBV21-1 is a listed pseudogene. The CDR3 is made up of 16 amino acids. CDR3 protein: CASSKLGLADLYEQYF. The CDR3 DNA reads TGTGCCAGCAGCAAATTAGGGCTAGCGGACTTATACGAGCAGTACTTC.

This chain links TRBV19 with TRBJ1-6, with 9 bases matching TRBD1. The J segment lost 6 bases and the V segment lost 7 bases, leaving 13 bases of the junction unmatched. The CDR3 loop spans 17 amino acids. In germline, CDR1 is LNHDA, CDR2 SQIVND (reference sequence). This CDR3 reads CASTRDRAKGGNSPLHF. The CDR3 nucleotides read TGTGCCAGTACCCGGGACAGGGCCAAAGGTGGTAATTCACCCCTCCACTTT.

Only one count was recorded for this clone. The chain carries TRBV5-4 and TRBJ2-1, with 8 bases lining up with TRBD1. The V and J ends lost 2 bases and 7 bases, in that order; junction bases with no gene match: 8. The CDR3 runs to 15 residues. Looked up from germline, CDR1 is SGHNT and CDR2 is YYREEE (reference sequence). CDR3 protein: CASSFGQGGWNEQFF. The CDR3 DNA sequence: TGTGCCAGCAGCTTCGGACAGGGTGGGTGGAATGAGCAGTTCTTC. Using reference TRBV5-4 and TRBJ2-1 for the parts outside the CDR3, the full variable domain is ETGVTQSPTHLIKTRGQQVTLRCSSQSGHNTVSWYQQALGQGPQFIFQYYREEENGRGNFPPRFSGLQFPNYSSELNVNALELDDSALYLCASSFGQGGWNEQFFGPGTRLTVL.

This CDR3 reads CAISESVNTEAFF. The DNA of the CDR3 is TGTGCCATCAGTGAGTCCGTGAACACTGAAGCTTTCTTT. The chain recombines TRBV10-3 with TRBJ1-1; no clear D. Trimming cost V 0 bases and J 0 bases, with 2 bases left between them. The V gene's germline CDR1 is ENHRY and CDR2 SYGVKD. The CDR3 covers 13 residues.

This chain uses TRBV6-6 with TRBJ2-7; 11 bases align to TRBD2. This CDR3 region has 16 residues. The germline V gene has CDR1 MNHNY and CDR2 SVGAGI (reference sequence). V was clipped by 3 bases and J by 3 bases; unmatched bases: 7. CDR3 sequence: CASSYPGTSGSYEQYF. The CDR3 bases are TGTGCCAGCAGTTATCCCGGCACTAGCGGGAGCTACGAGCAGTACTTC.

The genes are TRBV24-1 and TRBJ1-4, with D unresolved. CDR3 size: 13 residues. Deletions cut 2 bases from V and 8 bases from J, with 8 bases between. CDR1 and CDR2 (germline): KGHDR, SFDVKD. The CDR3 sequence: CATSDSSGEKLFF. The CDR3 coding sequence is TGTGCCACCAGTGATTCTTCGGGAGAAAAACTGTTTTTT.

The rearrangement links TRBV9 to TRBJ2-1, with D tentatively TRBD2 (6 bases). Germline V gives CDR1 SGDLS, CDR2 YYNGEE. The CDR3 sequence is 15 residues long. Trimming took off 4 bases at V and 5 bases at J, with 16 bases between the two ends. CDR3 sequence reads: CASSPRGSGNNEQFF. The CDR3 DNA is TGTGCCAGCAGCCCTCGGGGGAGCGGTAACAATGAGCAGTTCTTC.